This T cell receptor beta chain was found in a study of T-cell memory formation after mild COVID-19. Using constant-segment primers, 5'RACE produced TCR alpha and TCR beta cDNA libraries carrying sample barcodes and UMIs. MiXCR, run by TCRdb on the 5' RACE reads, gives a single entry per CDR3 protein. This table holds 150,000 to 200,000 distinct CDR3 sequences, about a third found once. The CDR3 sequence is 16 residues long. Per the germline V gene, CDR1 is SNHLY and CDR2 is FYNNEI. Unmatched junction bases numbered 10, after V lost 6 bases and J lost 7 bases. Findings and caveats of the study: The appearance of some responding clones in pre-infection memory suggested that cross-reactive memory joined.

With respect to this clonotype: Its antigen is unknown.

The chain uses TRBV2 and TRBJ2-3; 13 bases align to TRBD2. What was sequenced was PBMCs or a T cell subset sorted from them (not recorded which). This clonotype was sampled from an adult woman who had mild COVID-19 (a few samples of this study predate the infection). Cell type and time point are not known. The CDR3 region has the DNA TGTGCCAGCAGGATCGGACTAGCGGGAGTCTCGAATACGCAGTATTTT. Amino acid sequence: CASRIGLAGVSNTQYF.